Listed here are 6 T cell receptor beta chains from one sample, sequenced in a study of neurological immune-mediated disorders. TCRdb reprocessed the 5' RACE reads via MiXCR and lists one record per CDR3 protein. This table holds under 60,000 distinct CDR3 sequences, around a tenth found once. The sequenced sample was PBMCs. The receptors shown here come from a woman aged 40 to 50 with HTLV-1-associated myelopathy (HAM/TSP).

This clonotype has at least ten counts. The chain uses TRBV5-1 and TRBJ1-1; 10 bases align to TRBD1. V was pared by 0 bases and J by 4 bases, with 3 bases of the junction left unmatched. The CDR3 has 15 residues. Germline lookup yields CDR1 SGHRS and CDR2 YFSETQ. CDR3 protein: CASSLGQGASTEAFF. The CDR3 coding sequence is TGCGCCAGCAGCTTGGGACAGGGGGCCAGCACTGAAGCTTTCTTT.

This clonotype was seen many times. The V call is TRBV12-3 or TRBV12-4, the J call TRBJ1-2; a possible D gene is TRBD1 (5 bases). The V end lost 7 bases, the J end lost 4 bases, and 16 bases lay between the germline ends. This CDR3 is 14 amino acids long. CDR3 amino acids: CASIIDSQFYGYTF. For the CDR3, the DNA is TGTGCCAGCATTATAGACAGTCAATTCTATGGCTACACCTTC.

This clonotype was picked up many times. The chain recombines TRBV4-1 with TRBJ2-7; D possibly corresponds to TRBD1 (6 bases). This CDR3 spans 15 amino acids. Germline loops: CDR1 MGHRA, CDR2 YSYEKL. V shed 1 base and J shed 4 bases, with 14 bases lying between them. CDR3 coding DNA: TGCGCCAGCAGCCAAGTCCTGCCAGGGGAGTACGAGCAGTACTTC. Its protein product is CASSQVLPGEYEQYF.

This clonotype was recorded at least ten times. This chain connects TRBV5-1 to TRBJ1-2; TRBD1 matches at 7 bases. The CDR3 extends over 14 amino acids. Unmatched junction bases numbered 2, after V lost 3 bases and J lost 0 bases. Germline CDR1 SGHRS, CDR2 YFSETQ. The CDR3 nucleotides read TGCGCCAGCAGCTCAGGGGGGGCTAACTATGGCTACACCTTC. Its protein product is CASSSGGANYGYTF.

This chain links TRBV11-1 with TRBJ2-3, with 9 positions matching TRBD1. CDR3 length: 14 residues. With V trimmed by 3 bases and J by 4 bases, 2 bases remained unmatched. Germline CDR1 is SGHAT and CDR2 is FQDESV (reference sequence). This CDR3 is CASSFDRGSDTQYF. The DNA of the CDR3 is TGTGCCAGCAGCTTTGACAGGGGGTCAGATACGCAGTATTTT.

This clonotype was recorded at least ten times. The chain links TRBV27 to TRBJ2-2, with 12 nucleotides matching TRBD2. J was trimmed by 4 bases and V by 4 bases; bases with no gene match: 4. CDR1 and CDR2 (germline): MNHEY, SMNVEV (reference sequence). The CDR3 contains 16 residues. The DNA for the CDR3 is TGTGCCAGCAGTTCGACTAGCGGGGGCCTCACCGGGGAGCTGTTTTTT. Its translation: CASSSTSGGLTGELFF.